Presented here are 18 T cell receptor beta chains from one specimen sequenced in a study of blood T cell repertoires in COVID-19. Using immunoSEQ multiplex PCR, the repertoire was profiled, and TCRdb retains in-frame clones only, with some absent. Seen here are roughly 46,000 clones, approximately 87% observed once, and the top ten hold 15% to 20%. Sample: peripheral blood. These receptors originate from a human donor in a cohort sampled during active COVID-19.

The rearrangement links TRBV6-5 to TRBJ2-3; TRBD2 agrees at 8 bases. V shed 5 bases and J 4 bases; nucleotides not matched to a gene: 8. Per the germline V gene, CDR1 is MNHEY and CDR2 is SVGAGI. The CDR3 is made up of 15 amino acids. CDR3 sequence: CASSRTGTRADTQYF. CDR3 bases: TGTGCCAGCAGTCGCACCGGGACTAGGGCAGATACGCAGTATTTT.

This chain joins TRBV20-1 and TRBJ1-3; D uncertain. Trimming took off 8 bases at V and 0 bases at J, with 5 bases between the two ends. CDR3 length: 11 amino acids. CDR1 and CDR2 from the germline V gene are DFQATT and SNEGSKA (reference sequence). CDR3 region: CSKRSGNTIYF. CDR3 DNA sequence: TGCAGTAAGCGCTCTGGAAACACCATATATTTT.

The rearrangement uses TRBV5-1 and TRBJ1-1; a possible D gene is TRBD1 (5 bases). Germline-derived CDR1 and CDR2 are SGHRS and YFSETQ. This CDR3 contains 14 residues. V gave up 4 bases and J gave up 4 bases, with 14 bases separating them. The CDR3 here is CASSGGTGSTEAFF. In DNA, the CDR3 is TGCGCCAGCAGCGGAGGGACGGGAAGCACTGAAGCTTTCTTT.

This chain links TRBV29-1 with TRBJ2-6; TRBD1 agrees at 9 bases. Germline CDR1 reads SQVTM; CDR2 reads ANQGSEA. The CDR3 contains 16 residues. Trimming removed 6 bases from V and 2 bases from J; junction bases left unmatched: 8. DNA for the CDR3: TGCAGCGTCCGGGACAGGGATTTTACTGGGGCCAACGTCCTGACTTTC. Its translation: CSVRDRDFTGANVLTF.

V and J are TRBV9 and TRBJ1-3; D is perhaps TRBD1 (5 bases). Germline V gives CDR1 SGDLS, CDR2 YYNGEE. The CDR3 length is 17 residues. Trimming removed 4 bases at V and 0 bases at J, with 17 bases between. The chain's CDR3 is CASSPRSRETSGNTIYF. The CDR3, as DNA: TGTGCCAGCAGCCCTCGTAGCAGGGAAACCTCTGGAAACACCATATATTTT. Filled out from reference TRBV9 and TRBJ1-3, the complete variable domain reads DSGVTQTPKHLITATGQRVTLRCSPRSGDLSVYWYQQSLDQGLQFLIQYYNGEERAKGNILERFSAQQFPDLHSELNLSSLELGDSALYFCASSPRSRETSGNTIYFGEGSWLTVV.

The gene calls are TRBV11-3 and TRBJ2-5; 8 bases agree with TRBD2. CDR3 size: 15 residues. The germline V gene encodes CDR1 SGHNT and CDR2 YENEEA. V lost 5 bases, J lost 4 bases, and 9 bases stayed unmatched. CDR3 coding DNA: TGTGCCAGCAGCCCGAGAGCGGGAGTTGGAGAGACCCAGTACTTC. As protein: CASSPRAGVGETQYF.

This chain connects TRBV30 to TRBJ1-2; the D is unclear. Germline V gives CDR1 GTSNPN, CDR2 SVGIG (reference sequence). This CDR3 spans 13 amino acids. The V and J ends lost 2 bases and 3 bases respectively, with 10 bases between them. The chain's CDR3 is CAWSPTLDYGYTF. CDR3 sequence (DNA): TGTGCCTGGAGTCCGACACTCGACTATGGCTACACCTTC.

J is TRBJ1-3 and V is TRBV30; D gene ambiguous. Germline loops: CDR1 GTSNPN, CDR2 SVGIG (reference sequence). The V end was cut by 2 bases, the J end by 4 bases, with 3 bases between. The CDR3 has 11 amino acids. This CDR3 is CAWSPGNTIYF. The CDR3 nucleotides read TGTGCCTGGAGTCCAGGAAACACCATATATTTT.

V is TRBV10-2 and J is TRBJ2-2, with D possibly being TRBD2 (6 bases). Germline CDR1 reads WSHSY; CDR2 reads SAAADI. V dropped 1 base and J dropped 5 bases, with 11 bases sitting between them. The CDR3 spans 15 residues. The CDR3 coding sequence is TGCGCCAGCAGTGAGTGGAGGGAAGGGACCGGGGAGCTGTTTTTT. It encodes CASSEWREGTGELFF.

V and J are TRBV3-1 (or the pseudogene TRBV3-2) and TRBJ2-3; D uncertain. The CDR3 is made up of 15 amino acids. Trimming removed 1 base from V and 4 bases from J, with 12 bases in between. Germline CDR1 reads LGHDT; CDR2 reads YNNKEL (reference sequence). The CDR3 DNA reads TGTGCCAGCAGCCAAGGAGTAGGAGTCGCAGATACGCAGTATTTT. Translated: CASSQGVGVADTQYF.

The rearrangement joins TRBV12-3 or TRBV12-4 to TRBJ2-3, with D hard to call. The CDR3 loop spans 11 amino acids. V gave up 7 bases and J gave up 0 bases, with 2 bases separating them. The CDR3 loop is CASTSTDTQYF. The CDR3, as DNA: TGTGCCAGCACTAGCACAGATACGCAGTATTTT.

The V gene is TRBV6-5, the J gene TRBJ2-1; unclear D gene. V lost 7 bases to trimming and J lost 5 bases, with 9 bases between them. Germline V gene sequence: CDR1 MNHEY, CDR2 SVGAGI. The CDR3 runs 12 residues. This CDR3 is CASIGTNNEQFF. In DNA, the CDR3 is TGTGCCAGCATTGGCACGAACAATGAGCAGTTCTTC.

The chain is built from TRBV2 and TRBJ1-2, with 9 nucleotides matching TRBD1. V dropped 6 bases and J dropped 13; count of bases not matched to a gene: 15. CDR1 and CDR2 (germline): SNHLY, FYNNEI. There are 14 residues in the CDR3. CDR3 region: CASRAWRQGGLGTF. CDR3 bases: TGTGCCAGCAGGGCCTGGAGACAGGGGGGCCTGGGCACCTTC.

The gene calls are TRBV6-5 and TRBJ1-2; 8 nucleotides line up with TRBD1. Germline values: CDR1 MNHEY, CDR2 SVGAGI. Trimming cost V 0 bases and J 6 bases; bases outside gene matches: 6. The CDR3 totals 15 residues. Here the CDR3 DNA reads TGTGCCAGCAGTTACTCAGTCAGGGGGCGGGATGGCTACACCTTC. Protein: CASSYSVRGRDGYTF.

CDR3: CSVGEPRGQGIEQYF. The CDR3 bases are TGCAGCGTTGGGGAACCCCGTGGACAGGGTATTGAGCAGTACTTC. V gene TRBV29-1 combines with J gene TRBJ2-7; 8 bases are a match to TRBD1. Germline V gives CDR1 SQVTM, CDR2 ANQGSEA. Unmatched junction bases numbered 15, after V lost 4 bases and J lost 7 bases. This CDR3 has 15 amino acids.

V gene TRBV7-8 combines with J gene TRBJ2-5; 7 bases align to TRBD2. Germline assignment: CDR1 SGHVS and CDR2 FQNEAQ. This CDR3 has 14 amino acids. V was clipped by 3 bases and J by 4 bases; unmatched bases: 5. The CDR3 DNA follows: TGTGCCAGCAGCTTCACGGGAGGTGGAGAGACCCAGTACTTC. Encoded protein: CASSFTGGGETQYF.

This chain joins TRBV5-1 and TRBJ2-2; 11 nucleotides match TRBD2. V dropped 2 bases and J dropped 4; count of bases not matched to a gene: 1. This CDR3 is built from 15 residues. Looked up from germline, CDR1 is SGHRS and CDR2 is YFSETQ. CDR3 sequence: CASSFGLAGTGELFF. The CDR3 nucleotides are TGCGCCAGCAGCTTCGGACTAGCGGGCACCGGGGAGCTGTTTTTT. The full variable domain, completed using reference TRBV5-1 and TRBJ2-2, is KAGVTQTPRYLIKTRGQQVTLSCSPISGHRSVSWYQQTPGQGLQFLFEYFSETQRNKGNFPGRFSGRQFSNSRSEMNVSTLELGDSALYLCASSFGLAGTGELFFGEGSRLTVL.

The chain recombines TRBV27 with TRBJ2-2; 13 bases line up with TRBD2. Germline assignment: CDR1 MNHEY and CDR2 SMNVEV (reference sequence). The length of the CDR3 is 16 residues. With V trimmed by 3 bases and J by 6 bases, 4 bases remained unmatched. The CDR3 reads CASSFTSGRVSGELFF. CDR3 in DNA: TGTGCCAGCAGTTTCACTAGCGGGAGGGTTTCCGGGGAGCTGTTTTTT.